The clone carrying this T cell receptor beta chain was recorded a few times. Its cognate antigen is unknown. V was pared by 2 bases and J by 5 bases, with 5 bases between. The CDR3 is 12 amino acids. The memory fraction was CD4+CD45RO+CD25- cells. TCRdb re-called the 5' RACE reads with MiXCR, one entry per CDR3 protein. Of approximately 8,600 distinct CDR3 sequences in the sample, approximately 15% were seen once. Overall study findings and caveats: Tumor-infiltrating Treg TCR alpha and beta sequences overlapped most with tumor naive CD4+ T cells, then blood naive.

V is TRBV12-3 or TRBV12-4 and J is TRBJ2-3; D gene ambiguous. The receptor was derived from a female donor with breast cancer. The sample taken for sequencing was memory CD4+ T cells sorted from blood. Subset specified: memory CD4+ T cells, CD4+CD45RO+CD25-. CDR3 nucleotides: TGTGCCAGCAGTTTAAAGGGAGATACGCAGTATTTT. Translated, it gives CASSLKGDTQYF.